This is a list of T cell receptor beta chains from one sample in a study of T cells in localized non-small cell lung cancer. Data came from immunoSEQ multiplex PCR; TCRdb stores just in-frame clones and leaves some out. Altogether 70,000 or so clones are present, about 88% being singletons, with the ten largest covering 1% to 1.5%. This material consisted of peripheral blood, taken before any cancer treatment. Source of these receptors: a female donor older than 55 with stage I lung adenocarcinoma. Both conserved end residues are part of each CDR3. The D gene is left open where the match is weak. The size of a clone is reported for some rows only, either as once, few or many, or as a class for expanded clones.

DNA: TGCGCCAGCAGCTTGGGGGGTTGGGGCCCCTCAGATACGCAGTATTTT; CDR3: CASSLGGWGPSDTQYF; D: NA; size: NA; J: TRBJ2-3; V: TRBV5-1; length: 16
DNA: TGTGCCATCAGTGGGCGGGAGGGCCAAAATGAGCAGTTCTTC; CDR3: CAISGREGQNEQFF; D: TRBD2; size: NA; J: TRBJ2-1; V: TRBV10-3; length: 14
DNA: TGTGCCAGCAGTACCCGGGACACTGAAGCTTTCTTT; CDR3: CASSTRDTEAFF; D: NA; size: once; J: TRBJ1-1; V: TRBV28; length: 12
DNA: TGTGCCAGCAGCGGACAGGGCCAGACCCAGTACTTC; CDR3: CASSGQGQTQYF; D: TRBD1; size: NA; J: TRBJ2-5; V: TRBV7-2; length: 12
DNA: TGTGCCACCAGCAGAGATTCGGCTTACTCCTACAATGAGCAGTTCTTC; CDR3: CATSRDSAYSYNEQFF; D: NA; size: NA; J: TRBJ2-1; V: TRBV15; length: 16
DNA: TGTGCCAGCAGCCCCCGCCGTGGCAGGGAGACCGGGGAGCTGTTTTTT; CDR3: CASSPRRGRETGELFF; D: NA; size: once; J: TRBJ2-2; V: TRBV9; length: 16
DNA: TGTGCCAGCAGCCCCGGGACAGCGAACACCGGGGAGCTGTTTTTT; CDR3: CASSPGTANTGELFF; D: TRBD1; size: NA; J: TRBJ2-2; V: TRBV6-1; length: 15
DNA: TGCGCCAGCAGCCCCAGTGGGGGGAGGAATCAGCCCCAGCATTTT; CDR3: CASSPSGGRNQPQHF; D: NA; size: NA; J: TRBJ1-5; V: TRBV5-1; length: 15
DNA: TGTGCCAGCAGCCAAACGGCAGCTAGCGGGAGCACCGGGGAGCTGTTTTTT; CDR3: CASSQTAASGSTGELFF; D: TRBD2; size: NA; J: TRBJ2-2; V: TRBV7-3; length: 17
DNA: TGTGCCAGCAGCGGACCGACTCCGACCCAAGAGACCCAGTACTTC; CDR3: CASSGPTPTQETQYF; D: NA; size: NA; J: TRBJ2-5; V: TRBV9; length: 15
DNA: TGTGCCAGCAGTCTATACGCGGAAAGAAACTACGAGCAGTACTTC; CDR3: CASSLYAERNYEQYF; D: NA; size: NA; J: TRBJ2-7; V: TRBV2; length: 15
DNA: TGTGCCAGCAGCTTAAGTGCTAGCGGGGGGGCCGACAATGAGCAGTTCTTC; CDR3: CASSLSASGGADNEQFF; D: TRBD2; size: NA; J: TRBJ2-1; V: TRBV11-2; length: 17
DNA: TGTGCCAGCTCACCCCCGGGGGGCACAAGAGGGAACACTGAAGCTTTCTTT; CDR3: CASSPPGGTRGNTEAFF; D: NA; size: NA; J: TRBJ1-1; V: TRBV18; length: 17
DNA: TGTGCCAGCAGCCCCGGACAGGGAATAGCCGGGGAGCTGTTTTTT; CDR3: CASSPGQGIAGELFF; D: TRBD1; size: once; J: TRBJ2-2; V: TRBV7-9; length: 15
DNA: TGTGCCAGCAGGGTCGGACCGCTCATGAACACTGAAGCTTTCTTT; CDR3: CASRVGPLMNTEAFF; D: NA; size: NA; J: TRBJ1-1; V: TRBV9; length: 15
DNA: TGTGCCAGCAGCCGAACTAGCGGGGGGGCTCAAGAGACCCAGTACTTC; CDR3: CASSRTSGGAQETQYF; D: TRBD2; size: NA; J: TRBJ2-5; V: TRBV4-2; length: 16
DNA: TGCGCCAGCGGACTACATAAGGGGGGAACGAACACCGGGGAGCTGTTTTTT; CDR3: CASGLHKGGTNTGELFF; D: NA; size: NA; J: TRBJ2-2; V: TRBV5-1; length: 17
DNA: TGTGCCAGCAGCTTTCAAGGGACTAGCGGGAGTCGCGAGCAGTACTTC; CDR3: CASSFQGTSGSREQYF; D: TRBD2; size: NA; J: TRBJ2-7; V: TRBV7-2; length: 16
DNA: TGCGCCAGCAGCTTGGACGCAAGTAATGAAAAACTGTTTTTT; CDR3: CASSLDASNEKLFF; D: NA; size: few; J: TRBJ1-4; V: TRBV5-1; length: 14
DNA: TGTGCCAGCTTGAGGGACCACCGCACAGATACGCAGTATTTT; CDR3: CASLRDHRTDTQYF; D: NA; size: NA; J: TRBJ2-3; V: TRBV6-1; length: 14
DNA: TGTGCCAGCAAAAGGGGGTACAATGAGCAGTTCTTC; CDR3: CASKRGYNEQFF; D: NA; size: NA; J: TRBJ2-1; V: TRBV2; length: 12
DNA: TGTGCCAGCAGCTTAGGCCTTTCGGGGGCGACTGAAGCTTTCTTT; CDR3: CASSLGLSGATEAFF; D: NA; size: NA; J: TRBJ1-1; V: TRBV7-2; length: 15
DNA: TGTGCCAGCAGCGTTCTAGCGGGAGGGGAAGATACGCAGTATTTT; CDR3: CASSVLAGGEDTQYF; D: TRBD2; size: few; J: TRBJ2-3; V: TRBV9; length: 15
DNA: TGTGCCAGCAGCTCAACGACAGATACGCAGTATTTT; CDR3: CASSSTTDTQYF; D: NA; size: NA; J: TRBJ2-3; V: TRBV7-2; length: 12
DNA: TGTGCCAGCAGCCAAGCGACGGCGCCCCTCCACTTT; CDR3: CASSQATAPLHF; D: NA; size: few; J: TRBJ1-6; V: TRBV4-2; length: 12
DNA: TGCGCCAGCAGCCCTTGGGACAGATCCTACGAGCAGTACTTC; CDR3: CASSPWDRSYEQYF; D: TRBD1; size: NA; J: TRBJ2-7; V: TRBV5-1; length: 14
DNA: TGTGCCAGCACCCCGACAGGGGGCAAGGGGTCACCCCTCCACTTT; CDR3: CASTPTGGKGSPLHF; D: TRBD1; size: NA; J: TRBJ1-6; V: TRBV7-9; length: 15
DNA: TGTGCCAGCAGTGAGGGGGGGAGCACAGATACGCAGTATTTT; CDR3: CASSEGGSTDTQYF; D: TRBD2; size: once; J: TRBJ2-3; V: TRBV2; length: 14
DNA: TGTGCCAGCAAGTGGCTTTTGAACACCGGGGAGCTGTTTTTT; CDR3: CASKWLLNTGELFF; D: NA; size: NA; J: TRBJ2-2; V: TRBV28; length: 14
DNA: TGTGCCAGCAGCTTATGGGGAGGGGGCGGTCTGTCCTACGAGCAGTACTTC; CDR3: CASSLWGGGGLSYEQYF; D: NA; size: NA; J: TRBJ2-7; V: TRBV7-8; length: 17
DNA: TGTGCCAGCAGCCCGTCCTACGAGCAGTACTTC; CDR3: CASSPSYEQYF; D: NA; size: NA; J: TRBJ2-7; V: TRBV5-8; length: 11
DNA: TGTGCCAGCAGTCTGCAGGGGGAGGAAGAGACCCAGTACTTC; CDR3: CASSLQGEEETQYF; D: NA; size: NA; J: TRBJ2-5; V: TRBV6-6; length: 14
DNA: TGTGCCACCAGCAGAGAGCCCCCCAATAGGAGGGAGGCGGACGAGCAGTACTTC; CDR3: CATSREPPNRREADEQYF; D: NA; size: NA; J: TRBJ2-7; V: TRBV15; length: 18
DNA: TGTGCCAGCAGCCCCTCGGGAGACTATGGCTACACCTTC; CDR3: CASSPSGDYGYTF; D: NA; size: NA; J: TRBJ1-2; V: TRBV6-5; length: 13
DNA: TGTGCCAGCAGCTTAGCCGGGGCGCACAATGAGCAGTTCTTC; CDR3: CASSLAGAHNEQFF; D: NA; size: once; J: TRBJ2-1; V: TRBV5-4; length: 14
DNA: TGTGCCAGGAGGGGGGTACGGCAGCCCCAGCATTTT; CDR3: CARRGVRQPQHF; D: NA; size: NA; J: TRBJ1-5; V: TRBV21-1; length: 12
DNA: TGTGCCACCAGCAGTAACAGCCAAGAGACCCAGTACTTC; CDR3: CATSSNSQETQYF; D: NA; size: NA; J: TRBJ2-5; V: TRBV15; length: 13
DNA: TGTGCCAGCAGTTACTCGAACCGGGTAAAAGAGACCCAGTACTTC; CDR3: CASSYSNRVKETQYF; D: NA; size: NA; J: TRBJ2-5; V: TRBV6-6; length: 15
DNA: TGTGCCAGCAGTTACGCAGGGAGGCGCGATGGCTACACCTTC; CDR3: CASSYAGRRDGYTF; D: NA; size: NA; J: TRBJ1-2; V: TRBV6-5; length: 14
DNA: TGTGCCAGCAGTTATGTGGGGTACCGATTGGGAGGCTACACCTTC; CDR3: CASSYVGYRLGGYTF; D: NA; size: NA; J: TRBJ1-2; V: TRBV27; length: 15
DNA: TGTGCCAGCAGCCAAAGACCCCGGAGTGCCTCCCAAGAGACCCAGTACTTC; CDR3: CASSQRPRSASQETQYF; D: NA; size: NA; J: TRBJ2-5; V: TRBV7-2; length: 17
DNA: TGTGCCAGCAGCGCCGGGACAGGCCGTTCTGGAAACACCATATATTTT; CDR3: CASSAGTGRSGNTIYF; D: TRBD1; size: NA; J: TRBJ1-3; V: TRBV7-3; length: 16
DNA: TGTGCCAGCAGCCCCGACAGGGTCCAAGAGACCCAGTACTTC; CDR3: CASSPDRVQETQYF; D: TRBD1; size: NA; J: TRBJ2-5; V: TRBV6-5; length: 14
DNA: TGCGCCAGCAGCTTGGTAGGGACGGATAGCACAGATACGCAGTATTTT; CDR3: CASSLVGTDSTDTQYF; D: NA; size: NA; J: TRBJ2-3; V: TRBV5-1; length: 16
DNA: TGCGCCAGCACCTATGGGCAGGGAGGCTACGGCTACACCTTC; CDR3: CASTYGQGGYGYTF; D: NA; size: NA; J: TRBJ1-2; V: TRBV5-1; length: 14
DNA: TGCGCCAGCAGTGGTGAGGGAGACCTTTCCTACGAGCAGTACTTC; CDR3: CASSGEGDLSYEQYF; D: NA; size: NA; J: TRBJ2-7; V: TRBV5-1; length: 15
DNA: TGCGCCAGCAGCTTCGAAGGGGCCAACGTCCTGACTTTC; CDR3: CASSFEGANVLTF; D: NA; size: NA; J: TRBJ2-6; V: TRBV5-1; length: 13
DNA: TGTGCCAGCAGCGTATCAGGGCAAAGGGGGTTAGTTGGCTACACCTTC; CDR3: CASSVSGQRGLVGYTF; D: NA; size: NA; J: TRBJ1-2; V: TRBV9; length: 16
DNA: TGTGCCAGCCGTACGCGGGACAGGGCAGGAAGCACTGAAGCTTTCTTT; CDR3: CASRTRDRAGSTEAFF; D: TRBD1; size: NA; J: TRBJ1-1; V: TRBV28; length: 16
DNA: TGTGCCGGCAGTGAAATCAGCAGGGGCCCCTATGGCTACACCTTC; CDR3: CAGSEISRGPYGYTF; D: NA; size: NA; J: TRBJ1-2; V: TRBV2; length: 15
DNA: TGTGCCAGCAGTTTCAAGGGACTAGCGGGAGGGTTAACCACAGATACGCAGTATTTT; CDR3: CASSFKGLAGGLTTDTQYF; D: TRBD2; size: NA; J: TRBJ2-3; V: TRBV28; length: 19
DNA: TGTGCCAGCAGCTTCGCCGGGGCCGAACAGACGCAGTATTTT; CDR3: CASSFAGAEQTQYF; D: NA; size: NA; J: TRBJ2-3; V: TRBV7-9; length: 14
DNA: TGTGCCATCAGCGAGGGCGCGCAGGGTCAGCCCCAGCATTTT; CDR3: CAISEGAQGQPQHF; D: NA; size: once; J: TRBJ1-5; V: TRBV10-3; length: 14